This passage covers 23 T cell receptor beta chains from one sample sequenced in a study of T cells in Graves' hyperthyroidism and ophthalmopathy. TCR beta CDR3 sequences were amplified from RNA transcripts. HTBI primers were employed in a first-round RT-PCR of the TCR CDR3. TCRdb re-called the multiplex PCR reads through MiXCR, storing one row per CDR3 protein. Of approximately 430,000 distinct CDR3 sequences in the sample, roughly 14% were seen once. Material for sequencing was blood. The receptors originated from a man in his late teens or twenties with Graves' ophthalmopathy.

This clonotype showed up many times. The chain joins TRBV4-2 to TRBJ2-1; 9 bases line up with TRBD2. J lost 5 bases, V lost 1 base, and 6 bases had no gene match. The CDR3 is 16 residues long. Per germline, CDR1 LGHNA and CDR2 YNFKEQ. CDR3 coding DNA: TGTGCCAGCAGCCAAGCCGGTAGCGGGGGTAACAATGAGCAGTTCTTC. Translated: CASSQAGSGGNNEQFF.

Ten or more counts support this clonotype. The CDR3 loop reads CASSLGGLVYGYTF. CDR3 bases: TGCGCCAGCAGCTTGGGGGGCCTGGTCTATGGCTACACCTTC. The chain carries TRBV5-1 and TRBJ1-2; TRBD1 might be the D (5 bases). CDR3 size: 14 residues. Deletions cut 0 bases from V and 4 bases from J, with 10 bases between. Germline V gene data show CDR1 as SGHRS and CDR2 as YFSETQ. The full variable domain, its missing parts supplied by reference TRBV5-1 and TRBJ1-2, is KAGVTQTPRYLIKTRGQQVTLSCSPISGHRSVSWYQQTPGQGLQFLFEYFSETQRNKGNFPGRFSGRQFSNSRSEMNVSTLELGDSALYLCASSLGGLVYGYTFGSGTRLTVV.

The chain links TRBV7-9 to TRBJ2-1; 7 nucleotides align to TRBD2. The V gene's germline CDR1 is SEHNR and CDR2 FQNEAQ (reference sequence). The CDR3 spans 13 residues. After removal of 3 bases from V and 9 bases from J, the junction contained 5 bases not matched to a gene. CDR3 loop: CASSLLAAPEQFF. In DNA form, the CDR3 reads TGTGCCAGCAGCTTGCTAGCGGCTCCTGAGCAGTTCTTC.

This chain links TRBV19 with TRBJ2-7; TRBD2 might be the D (5 bases). V was cut by 8 bases and J by 4 bases, with 21 bases left in between. CDR1 and CDR2 (germline): LNHDA, SQIVND (reference sequence). The CDR3 is made up of 15 amino acids. The CDR3 DNA reads TGTGCCAGTTCGGGAAAGAGGTTCCTACCGTACGAGCAGTACTTC. Residues: CASSGKRFLPYEQYF.

This chain connects TRBV10-2 to TRBJ2-3, with D maybe TRBD2 (6 bases). CDR3 size: 15 residues. Germline V gene lookup returns CDR1 WSHSY and CDR2 SAAADI. Trimming removed 0 bases from V and 1 base from J, with 8 bases in between. CDR3 in amino acids: CASSESTGGTDTQYF. The CDR3 DNA reads TGCGCCAGCAGTGAGTCCACGGGGGGCACAGATACGCAGTATTTT.

This clonotype was counted at least ten times. The chain combines TRBV11-2 with TRBJ2-3, with D perhaps TRBD1 (5 bases). Trimming left V 1 base short and J 2 bases short, with 13 bases between. Germline CDR1 and CDR2: SGHAT and FQNNGV. The CDR3 consists of 16 residues. The CDR3 region is CASSLGAGWVTDTQYF. The CDR3 coding sequence is TGTGCCAGCAGCTTAGGCGCAGGGTGGGTCACAGATACGCAGTATTTT. Using reference TRBV11-2 and TRBJ2-3 for the parts outside the CDR3, the full variable domain is EAGVAQSPRYKIIEKRQSVAFWCNPISGHATLYWYQQILGQGPKLLIQFQNNGVVDDSQLPKDRFSAERLKGVDSTLKIQPAKLEDSAVYLCASSLGAGWVTDTQYFGPGTRLTVL.

This clonotype occurred many times. V usage is TRBV3-1 and J usage is TRBJ2-2; a possible D gene is TRBD1 (6 bases). The CDR3 is made up of 16 amino acids. Germline CDR1 reads LGHDT; CDR2 reads YNNKEL (reference sequence). Trimming cost V 5 bases and J 5 bases, with 18 bases left between them. The CDR3 loop is CASSWQGPPRTGELFF. CDR3 bases: TGTGCCAGCAGCTGGCAGGGGCCCCCCCGGACCGGGGAGCTGTTTTTT.

This clonotype was counted at least ten times. The chain recombines TRBV12-3 or TRBV12-4 with TRBJ1-2; D gene ambiguous. This CDR3 comprises 13 residues. Deletions cut 3 bases from V and 7 bases from J, with 12 bases between. CDR3 DNA: TGTGCCAGCAGTTTCGGGCCAGGTCCTGGCTACACCTTC. Amino acids: CASSFGPGPGYTF.

This clonotype has at least ten counts. The chain has TRBV2 and TRBJ2-1, with D perhaps assigned TRBD1 or TRBD2 (5 bases each). V was pared by 1 base and J by 0 bases, with 16 bases between. This CDR3 has 18 amino acids. Per the germline V gene, CDR1 is SNHLY and CDR2 is FYNNEI. CDR3: CASSEGSWWGSSYNEQFF. CDR3 DNA: TGTGCCAGCAGTGAAGGGAGTTGGTGGGGGAGCTCCTACAATGAGCAGTTCTTC.

The chain recombines TRBV19 with TRBJ1-5; D is unresolved. This CDR3 region has 16 residues. The ends were cut back, 2 bases at V and 0 bases at J, with 11 bases in the middle. In germline, CDR1 is LNHDA, CDR2 SQIVND (reference sequence). CDR3 region: CASSIRHGYSNQPQHF. The CDR3 coding sequence is TGTGCCAGTAGTATACGGCACGGTTATAGCAATCAGCCCCAGCATTTT.

This clonotype was seen repeatedly, ten times or more. The V call is TRBV15, the J call TRBJ1-4; D may be TRBD1 (5 bases). Trimming shortened V by 0 bases and J by 8 bases, and 10 bases separated the two germline ends. The CDR3 totals 14 residues. In germline, CDR1 is LNHNV, CDR2 YYDKDF (reference sequence). CDR3 amino acids: CATSRDWGEEKLFF. The CDR3 DNA reads TGTGCCACCAGCAGAGATTGGGGCGAGGAAAAACTGTTTTTT.

This chain joins TRBV6-5 and TRBJ2-7; TRBD2 matches at 16 bases. Trimming took 2 bases from V and 7 from J; bases not matched to a gene: 17. Per the germline V gene, CDR1 is MNHEY and CDR2 is SVGAGI. This CDR3 has 20 amino acids. Written as DNA, the CDR3 is TGTGCCAGCAGTTACAACGGCTCTCCGGGACTAGCGGGAGGGCCAGGTGAGCAGTACTTC. Its translation is CASSYNGSPGLAGGPGEQYF.

This clonotype was observed a handful of times. The rearrangement uses TRBV20-1 and TRBJ2-2, with 8 nucleotides matching TRBD2. The CDR3 is 17 amino acids. Trimming cost V 5 bases and J 1 base; bases outside gene matches: 12. Germline CDR1 reads DFQATT; CDR2 reads SNEGSKA (reference sequence). CDR3 loop: CSAPRFGGGLNTGELFF. The CDR3 DNA follows: TGCAGTGCTCCCCGATTTGGCGGGGGGTTGAACACCGGGGAGCTGTTTTTT.

This clonotype was seen a handful of times. The chain combines TRBV9 with TRBJ2-3, with 11 bases identical to TRBD2. Germline CDR1 and CDR2: SGDLS and YYNGEE. CDR3 size: 16 residues. V gave up 5 bases and J gave up 7 bases; unmatched junction bases: 12. CDR3 sequence: CASSPTSGSYSHTQYF. The CDR3 DNA is TGTGCCAGCAGTCCAACTAGCGGGAGTTATAGTCATACGCAGTATTTT. Combining the CDR3 with reference TRBV9 and TRBJ2-3 gives the whole variable domain DSGVTQTPKHLITATGQRVTLRCSPRSGDLSVYWYQQSLDQGLQFLIQYYNGEERAKGNILERFSAQQFPDLHSELNLSSLELGDSALYFCASSPTSGSYSHTQYFGPGTRLTVL.

This clonotype showed up many times. V usage is TRBV15 and J usage is TRBJ2-3, with 11 bases identical to TRBD2. Losses at the gene ends were 3 bases for V and 4 bases for J; bases not matched to a gene: 12. The CDR3 length is 18 residues. CDR1 LNHNV and CDR2 YYDKDF come from the germline V gene (reference sequence). CDR3 nucleotides: TGTGCCACCAGCAGCCCCGCCGGTAGCGGGGGGGCGGCAGATACGCAGTATTTT. Amino acid sequence: CATSSPAGSGGAADTQYF.

This clonotype was picked up many times. CDR3 nucleotide sequence: TGTGCCAGCACCCCAAATCTGCGCCCCGGGGAGCAGTTCTTC. Residues: CASTPNLRPGEQFF. J is TRBJ2-1 and V is TRBV3-1; D ambiguous. This CDR3 has 14 residues. The ends were cut back, 7 bases at V and 10 bases at J, with 20 bases in the middle. Germline V gene lookup returns CDR1 LGHDT and CDR2 YNNKEL (reference sequence).

This clonotype was recorded at least ten times. The CDR3 bases are TGTGCCTGGAGTTATGGACAGGGCTATGGCTACACCTTC. Translated, it gives CAWSYGQGYGYTF. The rearrangement uses TRBV30 and TRBJ1-2, with 8 nucleotides matching TRBD1. This CDR3 has 13 residues. Germline V gives CDR1 GTSNPN, CDR2 SVGIG (reference sequence). Trimming removed 2 bases from V and 4 bases from J; junction bases left unmatched: 3.

This clonotype was recorded a few times. V usage is TRBV18 and J usage is TRBJ2-2, with 7 bases lining up with TRBD1. The junction had 10 bases not matched to a gene; V was cut back by 1 base and J by 5 bases. CDR1 and CDR2 from the germline V gene are KGHSH and LQKENI. This CDR3 has 17 residues. The CDR3 nucleotides are TGTGCCAGCTCACCACGGAGAATAGGGGGCGAAACCGGGGAGCTGTTTTTT. This translates into CASSPRRIGGETGELFF.

The J gene is TRBJ2-7, the V gene TRBV7-9; D remains ambiguous. Trimming shortened V by 2 bases and J by 4 bases, and 9 bases separated the two germline ends. Germline lookup yields CDR1 SEHNR and CDR2 FQNEAQ (reference sequence). The CDR3 sequence is 13 residues long. The CDR3 loop reads CASSLCQTYEQYF. CDR3 bases: TGTGCCAGCAGCTTATGTCAAACGTACGAGCAGTACTTC.

This clonotype was observed at least ten times. The chain joins TRBV5-1 to TRBJ2-1; 14 nucleotides align to TRBD2. Looked up from germline, CDR1 is SGHRS and CDR2 is YFSETQ. The CDR3 has 15 amino acids. Germline trimming cut 5 bases from V and 8 bases from J; bases unmatched to any gene: 6. The DNA of the CDR3 is TGCGCCAGCAGAGCCGGGACTAGCGGGGGACATGAGCAGTTCTTC. Amino acids: CASRAGTSGGHEQFF.

The sample holds a few counts of this clonotype. This chain connects TRBV6-1 to TRBJ2-3; tentatively, D is TRBD2 (5 bases). V lost 7 bases and J lost 2, with 19 bases in between. The germline V gene has CDR1 MNHNS and CDR2 SASEGT. The CDR3 contains 16 residues. The CDR3 region is CASNPGLTSSTDTQYF. As DNA, the CDR3 is TGTGCCAGCAACCCCGGACTGACCTCTTCCACAGATACGCAGTATTTT.

This clonotype showed up many times. The chain has TRBV7-2 and TRBJ2-3, with a weak D call TRBD2 (5 bases). Trimming left V 9 bases short and J 0 bases short, with 10 bases between. The CDR3 covers 13 residues. CDR1 and CDR2 from the germline V gene are SGHTA and FQGNSA. CDR3 protein: CASGGPSTDTQYF. In nucleotides, the CDR3 is TGTGCCAGTGGCGGGCCAAGCACAGATACGCAGTATTTT.

This clonotype was picked up many times. V and J are TRBV2 and TRBJ2-3; 7 nucleotides line up with TRBD2. CDR1 SNHLY and CDR2 FYNNEI come from the germline V gene. V lost 4 bases, J lost 2 bases, and 9 bases stayed unmatched. CDR3 length: 16 residues. Here the CDR3 reads CASSALAATPTDTQYF. The CDR3 DNA is TGTGCCAGCAGTGCCCTAGCGGCAACTCCCACAGATACGCAGTATTTT.